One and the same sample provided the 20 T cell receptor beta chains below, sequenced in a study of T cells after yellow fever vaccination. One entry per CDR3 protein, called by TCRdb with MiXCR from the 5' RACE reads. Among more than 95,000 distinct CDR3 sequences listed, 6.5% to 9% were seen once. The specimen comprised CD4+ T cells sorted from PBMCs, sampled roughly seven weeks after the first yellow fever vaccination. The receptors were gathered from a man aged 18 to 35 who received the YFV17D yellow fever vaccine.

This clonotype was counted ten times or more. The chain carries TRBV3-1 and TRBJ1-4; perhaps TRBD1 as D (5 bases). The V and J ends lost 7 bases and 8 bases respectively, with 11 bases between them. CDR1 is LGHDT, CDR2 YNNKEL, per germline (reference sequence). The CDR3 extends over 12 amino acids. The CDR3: CASNSAGEKLFF. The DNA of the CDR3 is TGTGCCAGCAACTCGGCAGGGGAAAAACTGTTTTTT.

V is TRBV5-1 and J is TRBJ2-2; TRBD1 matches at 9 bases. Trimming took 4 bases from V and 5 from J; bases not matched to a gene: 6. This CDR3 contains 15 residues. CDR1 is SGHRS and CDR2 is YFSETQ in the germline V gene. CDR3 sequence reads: CASSLSTGGTGELFF. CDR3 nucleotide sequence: TGCGCCAGCAGCCTGTCGACAGGGGGGACCGGGGAGCTGTTTTTT.

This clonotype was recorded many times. CDR3 nucleotides: TGTGCCAGCAGCCTTACGGGGGGGGTAGCGACCTTTGAGCAGTTCTTC. This sequence encodes CASSLTGGVATFEQFF. The genes are TRBV7-2 and TRBJ2-1; 8 nucleotides line up with TRBD2. The CDR3 covers 16 residues. V lost 5 bases and J lost 9; bases outside the gene matches: 15. The V gene's germline CDR1 is SGHTA and CDR2 FQGNSA.

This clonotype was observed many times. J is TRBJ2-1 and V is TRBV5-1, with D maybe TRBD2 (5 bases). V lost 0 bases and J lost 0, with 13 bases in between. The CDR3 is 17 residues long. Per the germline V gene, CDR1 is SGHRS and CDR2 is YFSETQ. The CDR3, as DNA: TGCGCCAGCAGCTTGGCCAAGGAGGTCAGCTCCTACAATGAGCAGTTCTTC. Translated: CASSLAKEVSSYNEQFF.

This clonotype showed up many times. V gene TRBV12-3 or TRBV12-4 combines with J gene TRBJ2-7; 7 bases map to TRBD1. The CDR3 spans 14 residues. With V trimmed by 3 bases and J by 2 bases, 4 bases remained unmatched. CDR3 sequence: CASSFRQGTYEQYF. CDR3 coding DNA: TGTGCCAGCAGTTTCCGACAGGGAACCTACGAGCAGTACTTC.

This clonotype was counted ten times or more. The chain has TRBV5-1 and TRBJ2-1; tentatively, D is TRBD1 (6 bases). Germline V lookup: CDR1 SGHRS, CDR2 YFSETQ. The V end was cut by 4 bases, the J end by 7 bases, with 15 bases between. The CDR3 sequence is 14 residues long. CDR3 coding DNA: TGCGCCAGCAGCAAGGACAGCCCCCGGAATGAGCAGTTCTTC. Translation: CASSKDSPRNEQFF.

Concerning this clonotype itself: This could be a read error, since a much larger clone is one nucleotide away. CDR3 region: CSAVDLAEAFF. Written as DNA, the CDR3 is TGCAGTGCGGTCGATTTGGCTGAAGCTTTCTTT. The V gene is TRBV20-1, the J gene TRBJ1-1; D ambiguous. Germline V lookup: CDR1 DFQATT, CDR2 SNEGSKA (reference sequence). V was trimmed by 6 bases and J by 6 bases, leaving 11 bases between them. This CDR3 is built from 11 residues.

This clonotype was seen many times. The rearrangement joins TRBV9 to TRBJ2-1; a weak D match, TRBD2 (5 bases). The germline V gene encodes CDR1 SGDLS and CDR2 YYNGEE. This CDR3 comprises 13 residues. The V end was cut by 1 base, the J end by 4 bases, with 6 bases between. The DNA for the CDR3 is TGTGCCAGCAGCGTACGGGAATACAATGAGCAGTTCTTC. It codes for CASSVREYNEQFF.

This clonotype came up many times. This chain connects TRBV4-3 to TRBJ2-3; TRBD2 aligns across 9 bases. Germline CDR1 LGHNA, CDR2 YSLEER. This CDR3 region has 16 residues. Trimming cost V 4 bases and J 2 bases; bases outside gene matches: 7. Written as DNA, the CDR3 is TGCGCCAGCAGCCGAGCTCTAGCGGGGAACACAGATACGCAGTATTTT. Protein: CASSRALAGNTDTQYF.

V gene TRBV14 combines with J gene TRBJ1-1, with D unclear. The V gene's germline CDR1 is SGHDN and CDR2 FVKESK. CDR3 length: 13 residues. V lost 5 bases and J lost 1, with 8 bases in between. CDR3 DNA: TGTGCCAGCAGCTCACAGCAGAACACTGAAGCTTTCTTT. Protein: CASSSQQNTEAFF.

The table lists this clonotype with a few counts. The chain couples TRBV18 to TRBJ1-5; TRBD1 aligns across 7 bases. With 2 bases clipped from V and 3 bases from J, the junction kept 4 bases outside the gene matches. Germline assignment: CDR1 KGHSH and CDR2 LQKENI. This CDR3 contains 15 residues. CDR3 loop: CASSPGTVLNQPQHF. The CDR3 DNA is TGTGCCAGCTCACCAGGGACAGTCCTCAATCAGCCCCAGCATTTT.

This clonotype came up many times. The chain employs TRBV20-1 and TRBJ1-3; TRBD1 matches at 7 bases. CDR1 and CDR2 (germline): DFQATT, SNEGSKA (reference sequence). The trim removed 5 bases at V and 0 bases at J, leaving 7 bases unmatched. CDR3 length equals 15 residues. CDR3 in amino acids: CSADKGAHSGNTIYF. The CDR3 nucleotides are TGCAGTGCTGATAAGGGGGCCCACTCTGGAAACACCATATATTTT.

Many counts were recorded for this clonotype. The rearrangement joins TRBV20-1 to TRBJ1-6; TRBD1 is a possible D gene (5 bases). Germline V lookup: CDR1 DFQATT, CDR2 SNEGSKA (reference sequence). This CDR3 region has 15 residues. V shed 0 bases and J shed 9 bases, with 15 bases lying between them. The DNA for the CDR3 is TGCAGTGCTAGAGATCCAAGGGCAGGGAGTTCACCCCTCCACTTT. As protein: CSARDPRAGSSPLHF.

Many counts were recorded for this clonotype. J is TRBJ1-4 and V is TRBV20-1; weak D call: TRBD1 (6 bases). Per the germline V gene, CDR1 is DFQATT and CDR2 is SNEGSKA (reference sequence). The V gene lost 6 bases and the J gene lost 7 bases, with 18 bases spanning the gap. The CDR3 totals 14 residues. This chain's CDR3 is CSAPPGGAGEKLFF. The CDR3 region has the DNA TGCAGTGCCCCCCCCGGGGGGGCGGGTGAAAAACTGTTTTTT.

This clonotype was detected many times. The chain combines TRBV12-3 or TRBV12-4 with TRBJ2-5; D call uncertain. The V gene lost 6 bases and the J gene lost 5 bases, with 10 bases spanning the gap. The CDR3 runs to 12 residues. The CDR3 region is CASRSDGETQYF. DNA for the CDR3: TGTGCCAGCAGATCGGACGGGGAGACCCAGTACTTC.

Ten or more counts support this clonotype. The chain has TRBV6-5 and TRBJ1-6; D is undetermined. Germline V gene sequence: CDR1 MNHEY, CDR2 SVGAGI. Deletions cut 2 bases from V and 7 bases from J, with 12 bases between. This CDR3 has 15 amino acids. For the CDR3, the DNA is TGTGCCAGCAGTTACGCCTTACCAATAAATTCACCCCTCCACTTT. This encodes CASSYALPINSPLHF.

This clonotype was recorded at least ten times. DNA of the CDR3: TGTGCCAGCAGCCAAGACAGGGTGACCTATAATTCACCCCTCCACTTT. Translated: CASSQDRVTYNSPLHF. The V call is TRBV7-8, the J call TRBJ1-6, with TRBD1 matching 7 bases. CDR1 is SGHVS, CDR2 FQNEAQ, per germline. CDR3 size: 16 residues. V lost 5 bases and J lost 2; bases outside the gene matches: 6.

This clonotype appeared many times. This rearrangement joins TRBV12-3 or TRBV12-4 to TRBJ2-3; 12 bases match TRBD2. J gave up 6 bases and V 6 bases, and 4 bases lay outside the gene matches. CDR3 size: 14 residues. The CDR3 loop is CASRLTSGGDTQYF. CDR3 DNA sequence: TGTGCCAGCAGGCTCACTAGCGGGGGGGATACGCAGTATTTT.

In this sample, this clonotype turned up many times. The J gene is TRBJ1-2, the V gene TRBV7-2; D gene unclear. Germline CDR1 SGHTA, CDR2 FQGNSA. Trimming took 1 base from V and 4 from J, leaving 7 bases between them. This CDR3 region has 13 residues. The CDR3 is CASSLGGTYGYTF. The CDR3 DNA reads TGTGCCAGCAGCTTAGGGGGTACCTATGGCTACACCTTC.

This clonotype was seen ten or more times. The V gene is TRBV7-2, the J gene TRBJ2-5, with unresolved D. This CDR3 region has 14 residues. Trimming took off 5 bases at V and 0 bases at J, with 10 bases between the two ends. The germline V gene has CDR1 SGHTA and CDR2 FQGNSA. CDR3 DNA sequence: TGTGCCAGCAGCAAGAACGGCTACCAAGAGACCCAGTACTTC. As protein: CASSKNGYQETQYF. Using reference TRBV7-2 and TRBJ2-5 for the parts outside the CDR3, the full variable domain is GAGVSQSPSNKVTEKGKDVELRCDPISGHTALYWYRQSLGQGLEFLIYFQGNSAPDKSGLPSDRFSAERTGGSVSTLTIQRTQQEDSAVYLCASSKNGYQETQYFGPGTRLLVL.